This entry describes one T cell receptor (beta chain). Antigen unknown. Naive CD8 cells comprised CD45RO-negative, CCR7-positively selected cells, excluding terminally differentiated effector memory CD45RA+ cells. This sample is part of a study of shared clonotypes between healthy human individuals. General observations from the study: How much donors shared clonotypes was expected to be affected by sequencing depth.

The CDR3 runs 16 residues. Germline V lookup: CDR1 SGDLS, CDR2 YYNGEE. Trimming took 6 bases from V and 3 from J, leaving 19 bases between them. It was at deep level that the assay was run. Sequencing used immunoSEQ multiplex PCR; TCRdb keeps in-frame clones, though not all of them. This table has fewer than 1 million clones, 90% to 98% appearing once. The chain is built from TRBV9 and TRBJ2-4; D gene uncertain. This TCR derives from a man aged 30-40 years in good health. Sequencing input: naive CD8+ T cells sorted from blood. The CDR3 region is CASTPQGWAYKNIQYF. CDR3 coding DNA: TGTGCCAGCACCCCTCAAGGGTGGGCATACAAAAACATTCAGTACTTC.